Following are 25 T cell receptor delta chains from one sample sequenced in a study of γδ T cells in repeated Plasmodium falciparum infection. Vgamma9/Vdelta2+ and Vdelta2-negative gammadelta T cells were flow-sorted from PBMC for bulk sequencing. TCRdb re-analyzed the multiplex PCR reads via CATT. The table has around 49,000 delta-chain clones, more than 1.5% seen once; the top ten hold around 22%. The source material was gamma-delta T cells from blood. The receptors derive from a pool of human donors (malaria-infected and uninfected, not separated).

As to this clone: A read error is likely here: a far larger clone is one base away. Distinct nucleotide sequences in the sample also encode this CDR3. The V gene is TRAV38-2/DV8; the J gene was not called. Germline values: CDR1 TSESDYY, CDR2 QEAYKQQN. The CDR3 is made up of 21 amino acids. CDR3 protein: CAYRSALFSSRTVFLTAQLFF. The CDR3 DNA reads TGTGCTTATAGGAGCGCGTTATTCTCCTCCCGTACTGTATTTTTGACAGCACAACTCTTTTTT.

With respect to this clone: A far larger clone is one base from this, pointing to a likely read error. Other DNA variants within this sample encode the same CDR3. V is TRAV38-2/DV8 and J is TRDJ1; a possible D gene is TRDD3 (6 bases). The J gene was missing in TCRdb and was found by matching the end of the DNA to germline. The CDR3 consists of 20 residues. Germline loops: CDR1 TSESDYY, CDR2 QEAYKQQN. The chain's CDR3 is CAYRSGTAFRVGDRRDKLIF. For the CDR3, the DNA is TGTGCATATAGGAGCGGCACTGCTTTCCGAGTCGGGGATCGCAGGGATAAACTCATCTTT.

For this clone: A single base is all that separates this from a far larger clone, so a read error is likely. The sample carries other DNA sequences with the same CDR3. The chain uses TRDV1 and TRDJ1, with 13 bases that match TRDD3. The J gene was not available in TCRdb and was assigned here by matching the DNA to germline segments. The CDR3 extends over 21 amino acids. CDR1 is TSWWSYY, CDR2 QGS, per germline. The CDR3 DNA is TGTGCCCTTGGGGAACTGAGTCCTTACTGGGGGATACGGGTTGGGGCCGATAAACTCATCTTT. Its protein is CALGELSPYWGIRVGADKLIF.

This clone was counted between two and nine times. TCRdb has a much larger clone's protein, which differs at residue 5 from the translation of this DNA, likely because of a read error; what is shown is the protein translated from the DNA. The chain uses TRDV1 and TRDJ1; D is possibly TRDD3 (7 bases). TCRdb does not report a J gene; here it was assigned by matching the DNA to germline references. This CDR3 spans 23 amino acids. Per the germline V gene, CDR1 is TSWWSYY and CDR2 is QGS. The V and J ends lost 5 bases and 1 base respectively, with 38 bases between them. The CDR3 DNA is TGTGCTCTTGGGCCATCGAGCCCCCCTCCTACTCTTTGGGGGACGACCCTCACCGATAAACTCATCTTT. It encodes CALGPSSPPPTLWGTTLTDKLIF.

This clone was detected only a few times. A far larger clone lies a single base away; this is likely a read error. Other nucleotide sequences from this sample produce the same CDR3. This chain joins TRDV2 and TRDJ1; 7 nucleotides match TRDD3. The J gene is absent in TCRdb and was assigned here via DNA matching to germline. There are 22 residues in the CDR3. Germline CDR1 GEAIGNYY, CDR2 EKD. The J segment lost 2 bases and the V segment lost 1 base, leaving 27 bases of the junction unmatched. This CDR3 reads CACDTQRLMEAPTGEGTDKLIF. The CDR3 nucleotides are TGTGCCTGTGACACACAACGGCTCATGGAGGCACCGACTGGGGAAGGGACCGATAAACTCATCTTT.

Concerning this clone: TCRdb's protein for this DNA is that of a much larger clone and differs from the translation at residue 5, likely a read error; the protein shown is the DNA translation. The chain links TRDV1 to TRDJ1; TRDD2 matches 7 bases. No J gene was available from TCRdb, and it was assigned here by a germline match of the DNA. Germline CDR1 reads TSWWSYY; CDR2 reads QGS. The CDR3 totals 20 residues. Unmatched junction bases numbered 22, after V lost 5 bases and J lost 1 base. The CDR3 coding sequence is TGTGCTCTTGGGAAACCAGCTTTCGTTCCTACACCAGGGATCACCGATAAACTCATCTTT. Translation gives CALGKPAFVPTPGITDKLIF.

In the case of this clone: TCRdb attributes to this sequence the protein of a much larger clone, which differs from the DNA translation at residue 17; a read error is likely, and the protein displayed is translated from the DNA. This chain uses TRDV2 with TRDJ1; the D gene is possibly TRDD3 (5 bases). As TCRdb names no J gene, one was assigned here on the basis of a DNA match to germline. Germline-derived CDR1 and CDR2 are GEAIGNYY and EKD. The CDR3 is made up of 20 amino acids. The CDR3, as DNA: TGTGCCTGTGACACCCTCCAGGTGGGTACTGGTGGTCAATACACCGATGAACTCATCTTT. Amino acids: CACDTLQVGTGGQYTDELIF.

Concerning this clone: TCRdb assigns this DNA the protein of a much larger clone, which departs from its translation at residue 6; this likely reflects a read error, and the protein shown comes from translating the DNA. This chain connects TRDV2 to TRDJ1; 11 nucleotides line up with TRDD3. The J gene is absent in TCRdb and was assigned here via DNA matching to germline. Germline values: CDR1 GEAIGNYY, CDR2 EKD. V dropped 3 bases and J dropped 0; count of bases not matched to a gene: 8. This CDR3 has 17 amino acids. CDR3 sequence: CACDSSLGDKNTDKLIF. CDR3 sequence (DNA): TGTGCCTGTGACTCCTCACTGGGGGATAAGAACACCGATAAACTCATCTTT.

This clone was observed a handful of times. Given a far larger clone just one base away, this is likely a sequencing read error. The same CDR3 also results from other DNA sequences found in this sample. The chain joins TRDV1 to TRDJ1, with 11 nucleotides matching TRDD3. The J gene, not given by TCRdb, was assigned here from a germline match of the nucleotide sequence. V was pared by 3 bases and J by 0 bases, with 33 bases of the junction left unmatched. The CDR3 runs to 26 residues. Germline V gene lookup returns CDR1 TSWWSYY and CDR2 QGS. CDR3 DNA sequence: TGTGCTCTTGGGGAGTCCTTTACCTTCCTACAAGCCCCATACTGGGGGATAGACCAGAACACCGATAAACTCATCTTT. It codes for CALGESFTFLQAPYWGIDQNTDKLIF.

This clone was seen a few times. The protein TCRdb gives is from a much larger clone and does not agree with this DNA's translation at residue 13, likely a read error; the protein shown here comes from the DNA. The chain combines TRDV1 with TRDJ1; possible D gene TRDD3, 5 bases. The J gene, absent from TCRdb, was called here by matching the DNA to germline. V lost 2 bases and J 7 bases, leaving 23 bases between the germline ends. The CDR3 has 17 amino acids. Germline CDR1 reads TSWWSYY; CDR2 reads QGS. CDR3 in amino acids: CALGERAVVGPRGKLIF. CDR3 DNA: TGTGCTCTTGGGGAAAGGGCAGTGGTGGGGCCAAGAGGTAAACTCATCTTT.

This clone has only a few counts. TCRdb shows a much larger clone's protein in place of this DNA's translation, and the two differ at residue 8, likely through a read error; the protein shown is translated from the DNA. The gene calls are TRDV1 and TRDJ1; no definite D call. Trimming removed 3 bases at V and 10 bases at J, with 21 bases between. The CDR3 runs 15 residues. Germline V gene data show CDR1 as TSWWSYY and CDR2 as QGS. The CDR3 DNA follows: TGTGCTCTTGGGGATCCCTATTTGCCTAAGGGAACACTCATCTTT. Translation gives CALGDPYLPKGTLIF.

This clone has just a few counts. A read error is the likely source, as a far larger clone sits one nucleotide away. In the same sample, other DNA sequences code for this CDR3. CDR3 nucleotide sequence: TGCGCTCTTGGGGAATATCCCCATCGGTGCACCGATAAACTCATCTTT. Its protein is CALGEYPHRCTDKLIF. V gene TRDV1 combines with J gene TRDJ1; weak D call: TRDD3 (5 bases). TCRdb offers no J gene call, so here the DNA was matched to germline to obtain one. The CDR3 has 16 amino acids. Germline CDR1 TSWWSYY, CDR2 QGS.

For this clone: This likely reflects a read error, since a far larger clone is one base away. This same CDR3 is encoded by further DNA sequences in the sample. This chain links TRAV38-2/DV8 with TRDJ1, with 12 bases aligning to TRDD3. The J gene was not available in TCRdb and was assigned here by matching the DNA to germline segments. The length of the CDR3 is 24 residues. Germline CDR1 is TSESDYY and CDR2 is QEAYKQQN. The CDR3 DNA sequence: TGTGCATATAGGAGCTTCGAATACTTCCAAGCTACGTACTGGGGGATACCGGCCACCGATAAACTCATCTTT. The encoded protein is CAYRSFEYFQATYWGIPATDKLIF.

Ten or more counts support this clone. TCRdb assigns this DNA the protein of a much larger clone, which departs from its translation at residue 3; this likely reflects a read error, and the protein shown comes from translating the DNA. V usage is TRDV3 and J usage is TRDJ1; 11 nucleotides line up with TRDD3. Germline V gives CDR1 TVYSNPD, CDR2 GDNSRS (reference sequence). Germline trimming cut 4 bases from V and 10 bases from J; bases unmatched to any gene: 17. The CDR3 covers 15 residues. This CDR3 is CASSPLGDMRPGLIF. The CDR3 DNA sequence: TGTGCCTCTTCTCCACTGGGGGATATGCGGCCAGGACTCATCTTT.

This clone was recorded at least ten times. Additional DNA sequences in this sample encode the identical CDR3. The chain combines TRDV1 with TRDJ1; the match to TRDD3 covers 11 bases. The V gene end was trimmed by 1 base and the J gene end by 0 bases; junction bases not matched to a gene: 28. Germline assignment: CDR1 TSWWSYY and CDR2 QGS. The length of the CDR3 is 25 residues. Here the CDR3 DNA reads TGTGCTCTTGGGGAACAGAACTGGGGGATAGGGGTGTTTGGGGGTGCTAAAGGCTACACCGATAAACTCATCTTT. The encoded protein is CALGEQNWGIGVFGGAKGYTDKLIF.

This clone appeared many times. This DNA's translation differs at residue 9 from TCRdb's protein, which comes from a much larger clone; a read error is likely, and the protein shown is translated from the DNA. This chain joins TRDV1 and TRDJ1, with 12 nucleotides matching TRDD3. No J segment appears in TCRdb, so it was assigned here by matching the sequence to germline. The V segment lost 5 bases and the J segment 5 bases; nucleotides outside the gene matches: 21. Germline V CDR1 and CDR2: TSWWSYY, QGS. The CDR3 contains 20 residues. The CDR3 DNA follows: TGTGCTCTTGGGAGAGGGAAGACCCACTGGACTGGGGGATACCGAGATAAACTCATCTTT. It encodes CALGRGKTHWTGGYRDKLIF.

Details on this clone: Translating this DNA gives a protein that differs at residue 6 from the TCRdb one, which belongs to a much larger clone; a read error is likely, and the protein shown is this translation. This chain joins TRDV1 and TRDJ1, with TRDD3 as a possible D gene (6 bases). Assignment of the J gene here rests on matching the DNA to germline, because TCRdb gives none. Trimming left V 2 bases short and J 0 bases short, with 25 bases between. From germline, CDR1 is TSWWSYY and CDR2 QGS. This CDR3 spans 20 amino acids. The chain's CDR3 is CALGEFQVRGCPYYTDKLIF. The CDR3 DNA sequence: TGTGCTCTTGGGGAATTTCAGGTCCGGGGATGCCCCTATTACACCGATAAACTCATCTTT.

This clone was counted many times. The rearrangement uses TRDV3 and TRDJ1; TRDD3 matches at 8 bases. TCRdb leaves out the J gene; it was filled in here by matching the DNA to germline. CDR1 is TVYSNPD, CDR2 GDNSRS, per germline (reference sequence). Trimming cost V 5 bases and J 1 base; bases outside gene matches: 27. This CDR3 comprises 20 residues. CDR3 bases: TGTGCCCTGCAGATCTTCAAACCCGTACTGGGGGGTGACTTCACCGATAAACTCATCTTT. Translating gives CALQIFKPVLGGDFTDKLIF. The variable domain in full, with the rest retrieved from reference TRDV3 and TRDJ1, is CDKVTQSSPDQTVASGSEVVLLCTYDTVYSNPDLFWYRIRPDYSFQFVFYGDNSRSEGADFTQGRFSVKHILTQKAFHLVISPVRTEDSATYYCALQIFKPVLGGDFTDKLIFGKGTRVTVEP.

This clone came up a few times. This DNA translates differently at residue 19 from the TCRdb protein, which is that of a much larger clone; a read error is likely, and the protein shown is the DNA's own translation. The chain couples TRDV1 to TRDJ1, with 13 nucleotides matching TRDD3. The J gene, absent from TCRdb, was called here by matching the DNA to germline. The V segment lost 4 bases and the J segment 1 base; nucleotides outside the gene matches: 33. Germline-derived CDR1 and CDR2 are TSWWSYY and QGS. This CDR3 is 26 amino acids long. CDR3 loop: CALGAPRLLFYITGGYELGSTDKLIF. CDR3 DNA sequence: TGTGCTCTTGGGGCGCCTCGCCTTCTTTTCTATATTACTGGGGGATACGAGTTAGGTAGCACCGATAAACTCATCTTT.

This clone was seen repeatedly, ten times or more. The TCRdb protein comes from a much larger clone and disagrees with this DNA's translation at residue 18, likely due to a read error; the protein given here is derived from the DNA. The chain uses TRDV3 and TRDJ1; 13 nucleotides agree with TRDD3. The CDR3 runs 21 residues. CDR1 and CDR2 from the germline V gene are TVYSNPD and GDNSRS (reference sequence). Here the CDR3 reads CAFSVLFYWGIRESYTDRLIF. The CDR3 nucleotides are TGTGCCTTTTCCGTCCTCTTTTACTGGGGGATACGCGAGTCTTACACCGATAGACTCATCTTT.

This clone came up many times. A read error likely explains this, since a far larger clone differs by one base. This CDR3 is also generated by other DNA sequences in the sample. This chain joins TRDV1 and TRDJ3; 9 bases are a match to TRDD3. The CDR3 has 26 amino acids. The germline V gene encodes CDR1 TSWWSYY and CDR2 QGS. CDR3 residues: CALGELNPPTLEVWGISSWDTRQMFF. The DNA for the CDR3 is TGTGCCCTTGGGGAACTCAACCCCCCTACGTTGGAAGTCTGGGGGATTAGCTCCTGGGACACCCGACAGATGTTTTTC.

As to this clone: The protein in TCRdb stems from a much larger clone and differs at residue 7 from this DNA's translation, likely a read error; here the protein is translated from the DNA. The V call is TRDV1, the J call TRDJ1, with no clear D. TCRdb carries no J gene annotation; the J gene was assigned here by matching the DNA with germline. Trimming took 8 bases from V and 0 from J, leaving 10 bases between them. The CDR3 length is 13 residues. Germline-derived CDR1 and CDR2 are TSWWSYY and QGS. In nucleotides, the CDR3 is TGTGCTCTTACTCTTTCCAACACCGATAAACTCATCTTT. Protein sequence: CALTLSNTDKLIF.

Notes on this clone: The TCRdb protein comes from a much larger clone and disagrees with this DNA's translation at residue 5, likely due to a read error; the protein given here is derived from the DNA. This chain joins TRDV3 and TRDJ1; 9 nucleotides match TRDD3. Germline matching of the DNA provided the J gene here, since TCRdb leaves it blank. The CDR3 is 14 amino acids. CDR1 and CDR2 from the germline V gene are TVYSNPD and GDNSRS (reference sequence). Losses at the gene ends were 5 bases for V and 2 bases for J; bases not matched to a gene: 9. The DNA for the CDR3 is TGTGCCGAAATTTGGCTGGGGGATACCGATAAACTCATCTTT. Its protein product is CAEIWLGDTDKLIF.

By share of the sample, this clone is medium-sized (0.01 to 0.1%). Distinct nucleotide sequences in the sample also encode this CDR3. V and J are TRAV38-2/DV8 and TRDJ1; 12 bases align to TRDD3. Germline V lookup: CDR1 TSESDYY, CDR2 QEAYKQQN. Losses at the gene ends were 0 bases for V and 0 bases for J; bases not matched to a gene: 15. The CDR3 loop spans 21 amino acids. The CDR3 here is CAYRSAVYFQLGDTYTDKLIF. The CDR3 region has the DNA TGTGCTTATAGGAGCGCGGTATATTTCCAACTGGGGGATACCTACACCGATAAACTCATCTTT.

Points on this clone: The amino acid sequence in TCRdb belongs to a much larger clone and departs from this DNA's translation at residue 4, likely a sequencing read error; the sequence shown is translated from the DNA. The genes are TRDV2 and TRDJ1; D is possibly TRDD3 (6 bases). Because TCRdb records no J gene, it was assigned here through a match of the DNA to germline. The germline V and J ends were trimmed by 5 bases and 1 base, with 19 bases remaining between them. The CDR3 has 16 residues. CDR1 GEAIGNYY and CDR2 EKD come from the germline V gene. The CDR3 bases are TGTGCCTGTGTCACGGGGATTTATAGGATCACCGATAAACTCATCTTT. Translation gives CACVTGIYRITDKLIF.